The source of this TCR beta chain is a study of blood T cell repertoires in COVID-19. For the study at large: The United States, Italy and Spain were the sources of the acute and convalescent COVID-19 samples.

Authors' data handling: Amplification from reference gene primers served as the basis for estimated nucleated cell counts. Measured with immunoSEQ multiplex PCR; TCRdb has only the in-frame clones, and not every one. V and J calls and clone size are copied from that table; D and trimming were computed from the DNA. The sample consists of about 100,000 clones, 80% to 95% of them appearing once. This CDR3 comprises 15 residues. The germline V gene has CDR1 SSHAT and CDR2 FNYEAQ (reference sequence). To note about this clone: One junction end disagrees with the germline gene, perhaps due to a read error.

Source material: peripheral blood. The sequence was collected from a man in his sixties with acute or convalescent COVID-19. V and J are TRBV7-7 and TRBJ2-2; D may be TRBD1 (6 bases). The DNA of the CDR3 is TGTGCTAGCAGCCCCTTGCCGACAGGCACCGGGGAGCTGTTTTTT. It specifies CASSPLPTGTGELFF.